This T cell receptor (beta chain) was identified during a study of shared clonotypes between healthy human individuals. Study-level findings and limits: Represented genetic and exposure-history diversity was restricted by having few donors. Clonotypes shared by all four donors outscored non-shared clonotypes in generation probability. In several donors, about 5% of naive CD4 clonotypes appeared in common.

Division of CD4+ cells produced a CD45RA+ naive subset and a CD45RA-negative memory subset. Method: immunoSEQ multiplex PCR; TCRdb's copy keeps in-frame clones and lacks some. Here the sample spans about 1.1 million clones, approximately 77% being singletons. Germline V gene data show CDR1 as SGHTA and CDR2 as FQGNSA. The germline V and J ends were trimmed by 3 bases and 7 bases, with 12 bases remaining between them. This CDR3 is 14 amino acids long. For this clone: As yet, its antigen is unknown.

The receptor comes from a man younger than 35 in good health. Some clones in this sample may be carry-over from other donors' samples. The sample taken for sequencing was memory CD4+ T cells from PBMCs. Regarding subset: CD45RA-negative fraction. This chain connects TRBV7-2 to TRBJ1-4, with TRBD1 as a possible D gene (5 bases). CDR3 residues: CASSLGFGGEKLFF. The CDR3 nucleotides read TGTGCCAGCAGCTTGGGGTTCGGGGGTGAAAAACTGTTTTTT.